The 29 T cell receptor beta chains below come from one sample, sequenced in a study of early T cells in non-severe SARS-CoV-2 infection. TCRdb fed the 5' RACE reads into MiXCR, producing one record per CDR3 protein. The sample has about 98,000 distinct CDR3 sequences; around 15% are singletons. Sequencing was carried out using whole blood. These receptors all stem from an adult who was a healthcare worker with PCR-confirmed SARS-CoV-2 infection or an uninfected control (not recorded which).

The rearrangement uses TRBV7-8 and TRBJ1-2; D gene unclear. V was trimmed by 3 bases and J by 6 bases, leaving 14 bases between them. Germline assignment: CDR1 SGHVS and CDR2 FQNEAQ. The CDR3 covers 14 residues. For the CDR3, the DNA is TGTGCCAGCAGCTTCCGTCCCTCGGAGGATGGCTACACCTTC. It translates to CASSFRPSEDGYTF.

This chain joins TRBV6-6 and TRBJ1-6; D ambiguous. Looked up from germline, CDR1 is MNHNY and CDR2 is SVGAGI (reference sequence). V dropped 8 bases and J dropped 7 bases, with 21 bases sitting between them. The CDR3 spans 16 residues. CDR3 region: CASRSGQRRLNSPLHF. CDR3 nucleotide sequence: TGTGCCAGCCGCTCCGGGCAGAGACGACTAAATTCACCCCTCCACTTT.

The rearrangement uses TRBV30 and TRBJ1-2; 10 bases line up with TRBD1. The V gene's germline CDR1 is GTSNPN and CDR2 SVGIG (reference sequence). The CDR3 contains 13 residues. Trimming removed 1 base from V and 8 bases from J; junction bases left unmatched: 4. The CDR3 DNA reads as TGTGCCTGGAGTGAGGACAGGGGGAGCGGCTACACCTTC. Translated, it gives CAWSEDRGSGYTF.

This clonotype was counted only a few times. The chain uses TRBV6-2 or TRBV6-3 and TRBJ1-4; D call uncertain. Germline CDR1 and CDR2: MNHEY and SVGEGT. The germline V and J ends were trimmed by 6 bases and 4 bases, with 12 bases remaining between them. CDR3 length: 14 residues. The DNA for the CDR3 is TGTGCCAGCAGACCCGACTTGAATAATGAAAAACTGTTTTTT. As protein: CASRPDLNNEKLFF.

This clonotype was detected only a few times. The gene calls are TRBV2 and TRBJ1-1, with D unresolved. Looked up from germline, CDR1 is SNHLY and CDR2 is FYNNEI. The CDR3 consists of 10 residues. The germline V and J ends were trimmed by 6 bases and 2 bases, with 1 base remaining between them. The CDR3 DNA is TGTGCCAGCAGCAACACTGAAGCTTTCTTT. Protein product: CASSNTEAFF.

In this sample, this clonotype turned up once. The CDR3 here is CASSFDRGQTGELFF. The CDR3 DNA is TGTGCCAGCAGCTTTGACAGGGGTCAAACCGGGGAGCTGTTTTTT. The chain carries TRBV11-2 and TRBJ2-2; 8 bases line up with TRBD1. Per the germline V gene, CDR1 is SGHAT and CDR2 is FQNNGV. The CDR3 has 15 amino acids. J gave up 5 bases and V 3 bases, and 5 bases lay outside the gene matches.

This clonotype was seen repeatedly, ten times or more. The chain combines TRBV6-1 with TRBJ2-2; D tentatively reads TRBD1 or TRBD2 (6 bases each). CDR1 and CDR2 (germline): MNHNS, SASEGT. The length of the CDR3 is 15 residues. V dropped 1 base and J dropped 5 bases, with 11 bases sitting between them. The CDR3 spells CASSEGRGRTGELFF. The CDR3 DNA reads TGTGCCAGCAGTGAAGGGAGGGGGAGGACCGGGGAGCTGTTTTTT.

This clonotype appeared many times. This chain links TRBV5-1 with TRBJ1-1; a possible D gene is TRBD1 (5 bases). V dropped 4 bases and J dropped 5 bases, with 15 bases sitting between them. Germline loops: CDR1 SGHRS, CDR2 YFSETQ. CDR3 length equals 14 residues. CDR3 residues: CASSAGSGTTEAFF. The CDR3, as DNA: TGCGCCAGCAGCGCAGGGTCCGGGACGACTGAAGCTTTCTTT.

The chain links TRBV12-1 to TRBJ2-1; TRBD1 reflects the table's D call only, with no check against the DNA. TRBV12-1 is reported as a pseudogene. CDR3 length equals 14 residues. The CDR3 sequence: CASSPLGIANEQFF. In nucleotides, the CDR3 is TGTGCCAGCAGCCCCCTAGGGATAGCGAATGAGCAGTTCTTC.

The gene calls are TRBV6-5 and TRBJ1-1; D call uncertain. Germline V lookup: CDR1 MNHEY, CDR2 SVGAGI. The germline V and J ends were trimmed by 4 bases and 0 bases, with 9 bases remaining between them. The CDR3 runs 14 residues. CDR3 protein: CASSSGYMNTEAFF. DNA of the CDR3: TGTGCCAGCAGTTCGGGATATATGAACACTGAAGCTTTCTTT.

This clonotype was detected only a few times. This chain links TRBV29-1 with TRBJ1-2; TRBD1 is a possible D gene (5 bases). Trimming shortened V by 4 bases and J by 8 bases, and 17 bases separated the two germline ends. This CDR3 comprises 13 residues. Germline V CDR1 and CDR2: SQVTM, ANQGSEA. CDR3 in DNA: TGCAGCGTTGCCCTCGCGGGGGACCGGGGCTACACCTTC. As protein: CSVALAGDRGYTF.

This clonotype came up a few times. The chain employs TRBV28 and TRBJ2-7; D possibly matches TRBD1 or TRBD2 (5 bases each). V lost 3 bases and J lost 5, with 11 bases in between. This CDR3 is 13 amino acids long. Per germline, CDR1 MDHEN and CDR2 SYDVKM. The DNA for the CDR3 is TGTGCCAGCAGTTTTCCGGGGCACGACGAGCAGTACTTC. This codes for CASSFPGHDEQYF.

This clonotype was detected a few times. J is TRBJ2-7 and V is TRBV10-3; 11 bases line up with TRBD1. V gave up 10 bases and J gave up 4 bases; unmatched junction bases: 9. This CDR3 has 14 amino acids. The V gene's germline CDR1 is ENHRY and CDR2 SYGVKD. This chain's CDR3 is CATGPGQGGYEQYF. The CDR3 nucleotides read TGTGCCACCGGGCCGGGACAGGGGGGTTACGAGCAGTACTTC.

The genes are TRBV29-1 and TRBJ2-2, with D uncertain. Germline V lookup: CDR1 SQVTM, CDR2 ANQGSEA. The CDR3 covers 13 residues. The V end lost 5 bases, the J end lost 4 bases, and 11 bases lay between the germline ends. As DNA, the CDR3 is TGCAGCGTTTCAGAGACTTCCACCGGGGAGCTGTTTTTT. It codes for CSVSETSTGELFF.

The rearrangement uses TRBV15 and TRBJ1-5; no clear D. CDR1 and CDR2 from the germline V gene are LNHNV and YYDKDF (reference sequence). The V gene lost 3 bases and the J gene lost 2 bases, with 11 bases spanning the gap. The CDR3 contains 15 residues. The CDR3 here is CATSSFPGGNQPQHF. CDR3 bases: TGTGCCACCAGCAGCTTCCCGGGCGGCAATCAGCCCCAGCATTTT.

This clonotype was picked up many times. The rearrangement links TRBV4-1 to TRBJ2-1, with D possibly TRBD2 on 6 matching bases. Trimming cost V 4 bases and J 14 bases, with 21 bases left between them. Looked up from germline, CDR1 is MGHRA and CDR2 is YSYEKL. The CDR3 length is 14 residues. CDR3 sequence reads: CASSLAQNGGEKFF. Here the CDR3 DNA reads TGCGCCAGCAGCCTTGCCCAAAACGGAGGGGAAAAGTTCTTC.

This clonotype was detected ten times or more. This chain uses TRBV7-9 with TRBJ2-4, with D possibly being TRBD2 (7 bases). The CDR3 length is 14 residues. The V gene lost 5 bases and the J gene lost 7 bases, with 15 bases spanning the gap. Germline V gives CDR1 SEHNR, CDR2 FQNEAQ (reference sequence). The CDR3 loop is CASSSGTLRNIQYF. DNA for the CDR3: TGTGCCAGCAGCAGCGGGACACTTCGGAACATTCAGTACTTC.

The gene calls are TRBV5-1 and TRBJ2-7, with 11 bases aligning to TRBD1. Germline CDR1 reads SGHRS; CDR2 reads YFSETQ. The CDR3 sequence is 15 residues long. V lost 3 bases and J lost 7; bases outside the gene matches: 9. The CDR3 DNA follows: TGCGCCAGCAGCTCCTCCGGGACAGGGGGTAGGGAGCAGTACTTC. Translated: CASSSSGTGGREQYF.

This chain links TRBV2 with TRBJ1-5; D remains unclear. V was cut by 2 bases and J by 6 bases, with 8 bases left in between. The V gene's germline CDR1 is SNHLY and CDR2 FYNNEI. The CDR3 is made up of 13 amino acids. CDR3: CASSESGSQPQHF. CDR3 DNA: TGTGCCAGCAGTGAATCGGGAAGTCAGCCCCAGCATTTT. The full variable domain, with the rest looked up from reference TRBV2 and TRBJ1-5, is EPEVTQTPSHQVTQMGQEVILRCVPISNHLYFYWYRQILGQKVEFLVSFYNNEISEKSEIFDDQFSVERPDGSNFTLKIRSTKLEDSAMYFCASSESGSQPQHFGDGTRLSIL.

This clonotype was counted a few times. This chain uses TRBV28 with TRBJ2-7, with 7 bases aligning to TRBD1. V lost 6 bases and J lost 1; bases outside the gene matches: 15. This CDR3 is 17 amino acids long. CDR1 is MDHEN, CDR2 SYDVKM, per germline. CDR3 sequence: CASSPSRGQPVSYEQYF. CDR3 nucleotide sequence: TGTGCCAGCAGCCCTAGCAGGGGACAGCCTGTTTCCTACGAGCAGTACTTC.

The CDR3: CAWNSMEISSYNEQFF. DNA for the CDR3: TGTGCCTGGAATAGCATGGAGATCAGCTCCTACAATGAGCAGTTCTTC. The rearrangement links TRBV30 to TRBJ2-1; D is unresolved. V dropped 4 bases and J dropped 0 bases, with 16 bases sitting between them. The CDR3 runs 16 residues. Germline V gene data show CDR1 as GTSNPN and CDR2 as SVGIG (reference sequence).

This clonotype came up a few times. Here the CDR3 reads CASRQQGIGELFF. For the CDR3, the DNA is TGTGCCAGCAGACAACAGGGCATCGGGGAGCTGTTTTTT. The chain has TRBV7-2 and TRBJ2-2, with D perhaps matching TRBD1 (6 bases). CDR1 and CDR2 from the germline V gene are SGHTA and FQGNSA. The CDR3 contains 13 residues. V was clipped by 6 bases and J by 7 bases, with 12 bases between them.

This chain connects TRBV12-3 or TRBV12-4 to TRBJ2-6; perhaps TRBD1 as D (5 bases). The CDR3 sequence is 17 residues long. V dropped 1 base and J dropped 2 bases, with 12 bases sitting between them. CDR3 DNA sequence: TGTGCCAGCAGTTTAGAGCAGGGTTCAGCTGGGGCCAACGTCCTGACTTTC. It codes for CASSLEQGSAGANVLTF.

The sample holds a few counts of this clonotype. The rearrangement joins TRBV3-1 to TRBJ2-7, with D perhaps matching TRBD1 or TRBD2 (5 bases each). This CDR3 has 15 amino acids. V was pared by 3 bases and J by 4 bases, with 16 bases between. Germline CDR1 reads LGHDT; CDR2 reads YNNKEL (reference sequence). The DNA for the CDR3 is TGTGCCAGCAGCCAGGGGCGGGCTAGCAGGTACGAGCAGTACTTC. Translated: CASSQGRASRYEQYF.

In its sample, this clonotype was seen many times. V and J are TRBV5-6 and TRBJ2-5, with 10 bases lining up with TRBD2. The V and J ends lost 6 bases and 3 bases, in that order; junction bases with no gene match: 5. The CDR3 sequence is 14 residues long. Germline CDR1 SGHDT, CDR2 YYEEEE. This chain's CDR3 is CASIPSGREETQYF. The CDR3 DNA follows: TGTGCCAGCATCCCAAGCGGGAGGGAAGAGACCCAGTACTTC.

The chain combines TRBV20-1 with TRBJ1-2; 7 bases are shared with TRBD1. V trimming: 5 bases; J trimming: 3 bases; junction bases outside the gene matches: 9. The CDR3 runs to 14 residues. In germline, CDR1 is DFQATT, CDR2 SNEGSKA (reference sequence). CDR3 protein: CSAPPQGRYYGYTF. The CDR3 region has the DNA TGCAGTGCTCCTCCACAGGGGCGTTACTATGGCTACACCTTC.

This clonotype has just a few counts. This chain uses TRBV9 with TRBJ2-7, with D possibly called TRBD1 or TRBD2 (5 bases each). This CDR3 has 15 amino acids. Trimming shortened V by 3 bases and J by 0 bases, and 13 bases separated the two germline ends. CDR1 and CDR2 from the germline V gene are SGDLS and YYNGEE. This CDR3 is CASSGRDASSYEQYF. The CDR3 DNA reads TGTGCCAGCAGCGGTAGGGACGCCAGCTCCTACGAGCAGTACTTC.

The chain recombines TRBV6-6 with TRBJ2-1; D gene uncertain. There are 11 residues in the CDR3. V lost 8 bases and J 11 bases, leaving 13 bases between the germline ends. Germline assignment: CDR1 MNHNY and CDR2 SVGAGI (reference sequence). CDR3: CASFMGGKQFF. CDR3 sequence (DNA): TGTGCCAGCTTCATGGGCGGTAAGCAGTTCTTC.

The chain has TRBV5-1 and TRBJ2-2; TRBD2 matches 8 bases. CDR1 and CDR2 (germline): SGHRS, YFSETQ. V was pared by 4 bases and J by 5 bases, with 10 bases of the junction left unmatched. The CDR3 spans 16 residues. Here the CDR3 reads CASSQGPGGSTGELFF. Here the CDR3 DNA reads TGCGCCAGCAGCCAAGGGCCGGGAGGGTCGACCGGGGAGCTGTTTTTT.